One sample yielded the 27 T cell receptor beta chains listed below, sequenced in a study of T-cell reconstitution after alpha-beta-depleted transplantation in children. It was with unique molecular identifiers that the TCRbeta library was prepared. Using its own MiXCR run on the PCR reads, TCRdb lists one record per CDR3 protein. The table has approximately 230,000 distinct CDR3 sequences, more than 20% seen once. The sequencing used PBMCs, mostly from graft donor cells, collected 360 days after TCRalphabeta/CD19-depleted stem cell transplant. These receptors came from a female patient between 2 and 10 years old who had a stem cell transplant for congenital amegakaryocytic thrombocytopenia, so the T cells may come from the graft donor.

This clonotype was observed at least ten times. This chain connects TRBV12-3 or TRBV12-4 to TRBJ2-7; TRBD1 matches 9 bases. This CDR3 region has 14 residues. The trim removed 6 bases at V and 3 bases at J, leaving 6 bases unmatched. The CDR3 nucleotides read TGTGCCAGCAGCGGGACAGGGCTCGTCTACGAGCAGTACTTC. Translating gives CASSGTGLVYEQYF.

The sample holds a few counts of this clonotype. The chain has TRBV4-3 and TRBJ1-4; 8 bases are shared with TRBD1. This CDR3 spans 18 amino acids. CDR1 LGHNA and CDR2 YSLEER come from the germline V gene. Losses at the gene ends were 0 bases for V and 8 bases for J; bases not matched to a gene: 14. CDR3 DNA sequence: TGCGCCAGCAGCCAAGACGGACAGGGAGAGAGTAAGACAGAAAAACTGTTTTTT. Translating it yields CASSQDGQGESKTEKLFF.

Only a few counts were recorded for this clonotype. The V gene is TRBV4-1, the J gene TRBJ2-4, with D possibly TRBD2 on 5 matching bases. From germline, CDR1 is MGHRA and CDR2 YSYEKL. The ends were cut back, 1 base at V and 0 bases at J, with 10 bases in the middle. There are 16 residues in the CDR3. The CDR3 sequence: CASSQVFSEAKNIQYF. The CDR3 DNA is TGCGCCAGCAGCCAAGTTTTTAGCGAAGCCAAAAACATTCAGTACTTC.

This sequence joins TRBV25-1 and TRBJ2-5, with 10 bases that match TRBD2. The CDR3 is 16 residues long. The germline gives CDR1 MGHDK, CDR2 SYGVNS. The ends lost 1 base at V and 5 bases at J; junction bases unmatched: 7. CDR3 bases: TGTGCCAGCAGTGAATCAGCGGGGGGGTCTTGGGAGACCCAGTACTTC. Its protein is CASSESAGGSWETQYF.

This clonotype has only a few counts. CDR3 DNA: TGTGCCACCAGGGGGACTAGGGGCACCGGGGAGCTGTTTTTT. Its translation is CATRGTRGTGELFF. V and J are TRBV2 and TRBJ2-2; possible D gene TRBD2, 8 bases. Trimming took 10 bases from V and 4 from J, leaving 16 bases between them. Germline V lookup: CDR1 SNHLY, CDR2 FYNNEI. The CDR3 extends over 14 amino acids.

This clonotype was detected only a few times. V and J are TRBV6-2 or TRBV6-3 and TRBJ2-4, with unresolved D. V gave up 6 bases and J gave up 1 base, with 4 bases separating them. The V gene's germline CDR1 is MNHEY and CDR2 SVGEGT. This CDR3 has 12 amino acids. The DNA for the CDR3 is TGTGCCAGCAGCGGCGCCAAAAACATTCAGTACTTC. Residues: CASSGAKNIQYF.

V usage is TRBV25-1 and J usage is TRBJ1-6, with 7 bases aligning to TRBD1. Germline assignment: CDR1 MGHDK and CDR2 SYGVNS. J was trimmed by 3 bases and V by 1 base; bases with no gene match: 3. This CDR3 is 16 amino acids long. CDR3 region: CASSELTGNYNSPLHF. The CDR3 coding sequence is TGTGCCAGCAGTGAATTGACAGGGAACTATAATTCACCCCTCCACTTT.

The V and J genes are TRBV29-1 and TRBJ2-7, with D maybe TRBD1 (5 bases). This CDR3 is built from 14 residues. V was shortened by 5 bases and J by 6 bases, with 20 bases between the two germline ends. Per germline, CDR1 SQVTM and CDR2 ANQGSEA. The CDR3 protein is CSVSLQAWPTEQYF. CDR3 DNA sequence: TGCAGCGTTAGTTTACAGGCATGGCCTACCGAGCAGTACTTC.

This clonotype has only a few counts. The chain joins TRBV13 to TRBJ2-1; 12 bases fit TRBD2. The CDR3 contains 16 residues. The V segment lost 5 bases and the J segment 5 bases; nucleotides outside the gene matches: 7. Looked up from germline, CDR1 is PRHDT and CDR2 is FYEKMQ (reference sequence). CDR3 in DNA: TGTGCCAGCAGCGTTCCGGGACTAGCGGGCCACAATGAGCAGTTCTTC. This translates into CASSVPGLAGHNEQFF.

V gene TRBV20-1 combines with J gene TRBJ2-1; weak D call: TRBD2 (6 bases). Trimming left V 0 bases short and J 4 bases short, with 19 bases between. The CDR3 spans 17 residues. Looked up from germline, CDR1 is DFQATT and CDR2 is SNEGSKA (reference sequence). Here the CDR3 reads CSARDLLSGQIYNEQFF. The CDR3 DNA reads TGCAGTGCTAGAGATTTATTGAGCGGGCAGATATACAATGAGCAGTTCTTC.

For the CDR3, the DNA is TGCGCCAGCAGCTTGTACCAGGAATACAATGAGCAGTTCTTC. Protein product: CASSLYQEYNEQFF. This sequence joins TRBV5-1 and TRBJ2-1, with no clear D. Germline CDR1 is SGHRS and CDR2 is YFSETQ. The V end lost 1 base, the J end lost 4 bases, and 9 bases lay between the germline ends. The CDR3 has 14 residues.

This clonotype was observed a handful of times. The chain's CDR3 is CSSSEGGARETQYF. The DNA of the CDR3 is TGCAGCTCCTCCGAGGGGGGGGCGAGAGAGACCCAGTACTTC. The rearrangement uses TRBV29-1 and TRBJ2-5, with D perhaps matching TRBD2 (7 bases). Germline values: CDR1 SQVTM, CDR2 ANQGSEA. V lost 8 bases and J lost 4, with 20 bases in between. The CDR3 is 14 residues long.

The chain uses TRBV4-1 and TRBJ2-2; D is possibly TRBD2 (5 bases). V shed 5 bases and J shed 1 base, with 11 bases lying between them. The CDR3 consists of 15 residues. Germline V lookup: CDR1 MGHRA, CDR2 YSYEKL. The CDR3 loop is CASSSKDWNTGELFF. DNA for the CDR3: TGCGCCAGCAGCTCAAAGGACTGGAACACCGGGGAGCTGTTTTTT.

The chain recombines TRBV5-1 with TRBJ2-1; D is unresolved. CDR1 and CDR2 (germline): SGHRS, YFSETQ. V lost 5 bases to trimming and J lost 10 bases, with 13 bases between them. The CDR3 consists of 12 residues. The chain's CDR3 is CASSQLLSEQFF. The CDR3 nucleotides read TGCGCCAGCAGTCAGCTGTTGAGCGAGCAGTTCTTC.

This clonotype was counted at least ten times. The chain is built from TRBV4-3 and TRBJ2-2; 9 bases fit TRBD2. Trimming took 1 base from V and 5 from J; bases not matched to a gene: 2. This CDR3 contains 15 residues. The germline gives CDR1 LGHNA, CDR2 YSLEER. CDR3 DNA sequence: TGCGCCAGCAGCCAAGCGACTAGCGGAACCGGGGAGCTGTTTTTT. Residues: CASSQATSGTGELFF.

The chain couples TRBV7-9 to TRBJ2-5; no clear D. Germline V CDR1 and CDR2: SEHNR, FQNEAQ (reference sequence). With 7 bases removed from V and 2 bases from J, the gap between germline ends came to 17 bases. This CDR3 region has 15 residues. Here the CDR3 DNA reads TGTGCCAGCACCTCATCCCCCCAGTATCAAGAGACCCAGTACTTC. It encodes CASTSSPQYQETQYF.

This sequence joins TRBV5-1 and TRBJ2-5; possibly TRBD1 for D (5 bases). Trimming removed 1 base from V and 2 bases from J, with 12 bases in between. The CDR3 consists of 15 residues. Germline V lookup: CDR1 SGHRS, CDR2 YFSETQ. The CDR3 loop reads CASSLLIGDQETQYF. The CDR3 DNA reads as TGCGCCAGCAGCTTGTTAATAGGGGATCAAGAGACCCAGTACTTC.

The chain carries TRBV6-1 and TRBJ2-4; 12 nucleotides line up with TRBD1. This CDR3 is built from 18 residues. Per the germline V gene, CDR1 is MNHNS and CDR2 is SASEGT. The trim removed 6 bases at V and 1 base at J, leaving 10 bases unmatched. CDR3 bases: TGTGCCAGCAGGGGACCGGGACAGGGGGCAAAGGCCAAAAACATTCAGTACTTC. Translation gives CASRGPGQGAKAKNIQYF.

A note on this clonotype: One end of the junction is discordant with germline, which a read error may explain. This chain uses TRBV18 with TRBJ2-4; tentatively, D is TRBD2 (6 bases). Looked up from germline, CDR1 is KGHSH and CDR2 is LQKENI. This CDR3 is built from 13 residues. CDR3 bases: TGTGCCAGCTCACCCCTCCTGGAGGGGCCACCAGAGTTC. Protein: CASSPLLEGPPEF.

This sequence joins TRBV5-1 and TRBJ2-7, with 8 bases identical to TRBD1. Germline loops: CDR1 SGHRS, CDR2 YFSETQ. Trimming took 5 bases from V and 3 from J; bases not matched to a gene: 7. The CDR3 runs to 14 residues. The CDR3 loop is CASSSIQGGYEQYF. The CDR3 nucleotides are TGCGCCAGCAGTTCAATACAGGGGGGCTACGAGCAGTACTTC.

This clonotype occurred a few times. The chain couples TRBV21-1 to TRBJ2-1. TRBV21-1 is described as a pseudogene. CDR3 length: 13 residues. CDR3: CASSKVKRDEQFF. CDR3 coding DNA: TGTGCCAGCAGCAAAGTTAAACGCGATGAGCAGTTCTTC.

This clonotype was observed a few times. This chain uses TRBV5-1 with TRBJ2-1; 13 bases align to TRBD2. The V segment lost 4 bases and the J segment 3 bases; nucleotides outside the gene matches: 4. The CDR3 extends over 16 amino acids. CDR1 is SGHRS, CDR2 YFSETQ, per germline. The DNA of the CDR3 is TGCGCCAGCAGCCCCGGGACTAGCGGGATCTACAATGAGCAGTTCTTC. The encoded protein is CASSPGTSGIYNEQFF.

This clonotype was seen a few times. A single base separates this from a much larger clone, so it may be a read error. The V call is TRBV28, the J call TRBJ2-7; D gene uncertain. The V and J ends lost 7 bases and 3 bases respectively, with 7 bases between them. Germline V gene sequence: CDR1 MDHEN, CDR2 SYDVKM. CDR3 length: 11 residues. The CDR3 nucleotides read TGTGCCAGCAATGGGAACTACGAGCAGTACTTC. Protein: CASNGNYEQYF.

CDR3 nucleotide sequence: TGTGCCAGCAGCTTAAGTAAGACGGCGGCGTTACAAAACAATGAGCAGTTCTTC. Protein product: CASSLSKTAALQNNEQFF. The chain has TRBV11-1 and TRBJ2-1; no reliable D call. This CDR3 is built from 18 residues. Germline V gene data show CDR1 as SGHAT and CDR2 as FQDESV (reference sequence). Trimming pared 2 bases from V and 5 bases from J, leaving 22 bases between.

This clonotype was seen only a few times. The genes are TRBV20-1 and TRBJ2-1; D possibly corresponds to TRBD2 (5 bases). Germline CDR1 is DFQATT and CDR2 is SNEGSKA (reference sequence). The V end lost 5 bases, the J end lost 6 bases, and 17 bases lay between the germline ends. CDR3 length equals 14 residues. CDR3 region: CSAFRPFEGNEQFF. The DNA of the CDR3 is TGCAGTGCTTTTCGACCCTTCGAGGGCAATGAGCAGTTCTTC.

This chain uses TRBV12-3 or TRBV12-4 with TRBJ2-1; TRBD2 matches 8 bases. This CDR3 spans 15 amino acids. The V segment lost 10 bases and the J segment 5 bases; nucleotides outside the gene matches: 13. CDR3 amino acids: CATTVPGLVNNEQFF. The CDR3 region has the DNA TGTGCCACCACAGTTCCGGGACTAGTAAACAATGAGCAGTTCTTC.

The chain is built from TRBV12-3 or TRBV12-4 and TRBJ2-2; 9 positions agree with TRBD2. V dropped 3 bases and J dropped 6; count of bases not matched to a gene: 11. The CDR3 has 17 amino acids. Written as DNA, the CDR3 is TGTGCCAGCAGTTTTCAGGGTGGTAGCGGGGGCCCCGGGGAGCTGTTTTTT. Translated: CASSFQGGSGGPGELFF.